The clone carrying this T cell receptor beta chain was detected many times. Sequence at one end of the junction differs from germline and may be a read error. CDR1 and CDR2 from the germline V gene are SQVTM and ANQGSEA. This CDR3 has 14 residues. This record belongs to a study of identical twins. TCRdb analysed the 5' RACE reads with MiXCR anew, one entry per CDR3 protein. The repertoire includes approximately 350,000 distinct CDR3 sequences, 9% to 15% of them detected once, and 7.2% sits in the top ten. This sample was also put to use in a study of yellow fever vaccine responses in identical twins.

The genes are TRBV29-1 and TRBJ2-1; maybe TRBD1 (5 bases). This receptor was obtained from a woman between 18 and 30 years old in good health. Material: CD8+ T cells sorted from blood. The CDR3 nucleotides read TGCAGCGTTCAAGACAGAAGTTATTACAATGAGCAGTTCTTC. Translation gives CSVQDRSYYNEQFF.